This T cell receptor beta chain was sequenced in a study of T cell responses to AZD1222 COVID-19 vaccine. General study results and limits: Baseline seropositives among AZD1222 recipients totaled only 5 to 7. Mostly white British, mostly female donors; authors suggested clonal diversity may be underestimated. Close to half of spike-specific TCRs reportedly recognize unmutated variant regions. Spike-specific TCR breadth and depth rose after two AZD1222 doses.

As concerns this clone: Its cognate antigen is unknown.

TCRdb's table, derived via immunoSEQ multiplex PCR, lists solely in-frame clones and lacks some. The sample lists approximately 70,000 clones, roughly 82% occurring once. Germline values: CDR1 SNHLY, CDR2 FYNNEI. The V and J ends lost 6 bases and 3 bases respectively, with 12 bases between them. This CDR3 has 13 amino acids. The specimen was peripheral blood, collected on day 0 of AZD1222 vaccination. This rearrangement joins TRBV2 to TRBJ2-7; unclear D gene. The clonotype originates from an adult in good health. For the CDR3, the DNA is TGTGCCAGCAGAAGCGTTGATCGCTACGAGCAGTACTTC. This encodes CASRSVDRYEQYF.